Listed below are T cell receptor beta chains from one sample, sequenced in a study of T cell responses to AZD1222 COVID-19 vaccine. TCRdb's copy holds only in-frame clones and misses some; the assay was immunoSEQ multiplex PCR. The data contain over 130,000 clones, about nine tenths of them seen just once; the ten biggest clones take up roughly 5%. The input for sequencing was peripheral blood, taken on day 0 of AZD1222 vaccination. The source is an adult in good health. Both conserved end residues are part of each CDR3. The order of the fields is D gene, V gene, clone size, J gene, CDR3 protein, CDR3 DNA. A D gene is named only where the DNA matches it firmly. Size tells how often a clone was seen (once, few, many) or the class of an expanded clone, and some rows leave it out.

.	TRBV28	.	TRBJ1-5	CASSTRGGEQPQHF	TGTGCCAGCAGTACCCGGGGGGGAGAGCAGCCCCAGCATTTT
.	TRBV5-1	.	TRBJ2-5	CASSLAGVEETQYF	TGCGCCAGCAGCTTGGCAGGGGTCGAAGAGACCCAGTACTTC
.	TRBV3-1/TRBV3-2	.	TRBJ1-4	CASSPPPTNEKLFF	TGTGCCAGCAGCCCTCCACCAACTAATGAAAAACTGTTTTTT
.	TRBV19	.	TRBJ2-7	CASSIAGAVYEQYF	TGTGCCAGTAGTATTGCGGGGGCCGTCTACGAGCAGTACTTC
TRBD2	TRBV7-6	.	TRBJ2-1	CASSSPWGGSRGEQFF	TGTGCCAGCAGCTCCCCATGGGGGGGGAGCCGGGGTGAGCAGTTCTTC
.	TRBV28	.	TRBJ1-6	CASRRGVGSPLHF	TGTGCCAGCAGGAGGGGTGTGGGTTCACCCCTCCACTTT
.	TRBV3-1/TRBV3-2	.	TRBJ1-2	CASSPGGGPTLYTF	TGTGCCAGCAGCCCGGGGGGAGGACCGACTCTTTACACCTTC
.	TRBV20-1	once	TRBJ2-3	CSASDGVSGTDTQYF	TGCAGTGCTAGTGACGGGGTATCTGGCACAGATACGCAGTATTTT
TRBD2	TRBV7-9	.	TRBJ2-7	CASTIAGGPVYEQYF	TGTGCCAGCACCATAGCGGGAGGGCCGGTGTACGAGCAGTACTTC
.	TRBV28	once	TRBJ1-4	CASSLTQQGTKLFF	TGTGCCAGCAGCCTGACCCAACAGGGAACAAAACTGTTTTTT
TRBD1	TRBV5-6	.	TRBJ1-5	CASSRTGDSNQPQHF	TGTGCCAGCAGCCGGACAGGAGATAGCAATCAGCCCCAGCATTTT
TRBD1	TRBV24-1	.	TRBJ2-6	CATSGPDTGGSGANVLTF	TGTGCCACCAGTGGGCCCGATACAGGGGGCTCTGGGGCCAACGTCCTGACTTTC
TRBD1	TRBV27	.	TRBJ2-7	CASSLNRGGYEQYF	TGTGCCAGCAGTTTGAACAGGGGTGGGTACGAGCAGTACTTC
.	TRBV27	.	TRBJ1-5	CASSASLTGRVGPQHF	TGTGCCAGCAGTGCCTCTCTGACAGGCCGTGTTGGGCCCCAGCATTTT
.	TRBV7-2	.	TRBJ2-5	CASSLALPGGETQYF	TGTGCCAGCAGCTTAGCGCTGCCAGGGGGGGAGACCCAGTACTTC
.	TRBV18	.	TRBJ1-4	CASSPGATNEKLFF	TGTGCCAGCTCACCAGGGGCAACTAATGAAAAACTGTTTTTT
TRBD1	TRBV12-3/TRBV12-4	.	TRBJ2-7	CASRRDRTYEQYF	TGTGCCAGCAGGAGGGACAGGACCTACGAGCAGTACTTC
TRBD1	TRBV15	.	TRBJ1-6	CATRRQGNSPLHF	TGTGCCACTCGAAGACAGGGGAATTCACCCCTCCACTTT
.	TRBV5-4	few	TRBJ1-6	CASSLRPGVGNSPLHF	TGTGCCAGCAGCTTGAGGCCAGGGGTAGGGAATTCACCCCTCCACTTT